Presented here are 10 T cell receptor beta chains from one specimen sequenced in a study of a mutant IDH1 vaccine in newly diagnosed glioma. The time point is: baseline, week 1 (first vaccination visit). Noted treatment: pre-vaccination baseline after standard-of-care therapy. Some clones are missing from TCRdb's copy, which holds only in-frame ones; the method was immunoSEQ multiplex PCR. The data show around 88,000 clones, about four fifths seen once. Sequencing used PBMCs, obtained from a glioma patient treated with radiotherapy, temozolomide or both. These receptors came from a man aged 35-49 years with glioma.

This chain links TRBV9 with TRBJ2-7, with TRBD2 matching 9 bases. Germline V gene lookup returns CDR1 SGDLS and CDR2 YYNGEE. The CDR3 spans 15 residues. V shed 3 bases, J shed 11 bases, and the junction held 15 bases outside the gene matches. CDR3 residues: CASSELPPLKREEYF. In DNA, the CDR3 is TGTGCCAGCAGCGAGCTCCCACCCCTTAAGCGGGAGGAGTACTTC. The full variable domain, its missing parts supplied by reference TRBV9 and TRBJ2-7, is DSGVTQTPKHLITATGQRVTLRCSPRSGDLSVYWYQQSLDQGLQFLIQYYNGEERAKGNILERFSAQQFPDLHSELNLSSLELGDSALYFCASSELPPLKREEYFGPGTRLTVT.

The rearrangement joins TRBV5-6 to TRBJ2-5; possibly TRBD1 or TRBD2 for D (5 bases each). V lost 4 bases and J 3 bases, leaving 13 bases between the germline ends. Looked up from germline, CDR1 is SGHDT and CDR2 is YYEEEE. The CDR3 extends over 14 amino acids. CDR3 nucleotide sequence: TGTGCCAGCAGCCTACGTGGGGGAGAAGAGACCCAGTACTTC. This encodes CASSLRGGEETQYF.

The chain has TRBV5-5 and TRBJ1-1, with TRBD1 matching over 8 bases. J was trimmed by 6 bases and V by 2 bases; bases with no gene match: 3. Germline CDR1 reads SGHKS; CDR2 reads YYEKEE (reference sequence). The CDR3 covers 13 residues. The CDR3 DNA follows: TGTGCCAGCAGCTTCAGCAGGGGGCCTGAAGCTTTCTTT. It specifies CASSFSRGPEAFF.

The chain carries TRBV5-1 and TRBJ2-5, with 13 positions matching TRBD2. Per the germline V gene, CDR1 is SGHRS and CDR2 is YFSETQ. V dropped 4 bases and J dropped 5; count of bases not matched to a gene: 8. The CDR3 is 16 residues long. The CDR3 loop is CASSPTSGRAWETQYF. DNA of the CDR3: TGCGCCAGCAGCCCAACTAGCGGGAGGGCCTGGGAGACCCAGTACTTC.

V gene TRBV25-1 combines with J gene TRBJ1-6; D call uncertain. This CDR3 contains 14 residues. Germline V gene data show CDR1 as MGHDK and CDR2 as SYGVNS. V shed 4 bases and J shed 4 bases, with 8 bases lying between them. The CDR3 sequence is CASSATVYNSPLHF. In nucleotides, the CDR3 is TGTGCCAGCAGTGCGACTGTTTATAATTCACCCCTCCACTTT. The complete variable domain, with remaining parts taken from reference TRBV25-1 and TRBJ1-6, reads EADIYQTPRYLVIGTGKKITLECSQTMGHDKMYWYQQDPGMELHLIHYSYGVNSTEKGDLSSESTVSRIRTEHFPLTLESARPSHTSQYLCASSATVYNSPLHFGNGTRLTVT.

This clone was detected once. The chain carries TRBV2 and TRBJ1-2, with D unclear. Between the trimmed V and J ends, which lost 7 bases and 0 bases, there was a span of 18 bases. This CDR3 is 16 amino acids long. Germline CDR1 SNHLY, CDR2 FYNNEI. The CDR3, as DNA: TGTGCCAGCACCCCCCTAGTTAGCACAGCTAACTATGGCTACACCTTC. Protein: CASTPLVSTANYGYTF.

Here the CDR3 reads CASSYGAGTQYF. In DNA form, the CDR3 reads TGTGCCAGCAGTTACGGTGCCGGTACGCAGTATTTT. The chain joins TRBV6-5 to TRBJ2-3, with no clear D. The CDR3 runs 12 residues. Looked up from germline, CDR1 is MNHEY and CDR2 is SVGAGI. V lost 2 bases and J 8 bases, leaving 8 bases between the germline ends.

The chain links TRBV27 to TRBJ1-2, with 7 bases matching TRBD1. Germline CDR1 MNHEY, CDR2 SMNVEV (reference sequence). The V gene end was trimmed by 6 bases and the J gene end by 4 bases; junction bases not matched to a gene: 8. The CDR3 has 14 residues. The CDR3 reads CASSQGDSPYGYTF. In DNA form, the CDR3 reads TGTGCCAGCAGCCAAGGGGACAGTCCCTATGGCTACACCTTC.

This chain connects TRBV7-2 to TRBJ2-1, with D possibly matching TRBD1 (7 bases). Trimming removed 0 bases at V and 7 bases at J, with 10 bases between. The CDR3 runs 14 residues. Germline V gene lookup returns CDR1 SGHTA and CDR2 FQGNSA. CDR3: CASSLATGRNEQFF. DNA of the CDR3: TGTGCCAGCAGCTTAGCGACAGGGAGGAATGAGCAGTTCTTC.

The chain carries TRBV19 and TRBJ1-4; maybe TRBD1 (5 bases). Trimming stripped 11 bases from V and 8 bases from J, with 12 bases between. The CDR3 contains 11 residues. The germline V gene has CDR1 LNHDA and CDR2 SQIVND (reference sequence). Written as DNA, the CDR3 is TGTGCCGCTCGGGGGGAAGAAAAACTGTTTTTT. Translating gives CAARGEEKLFF.